The 18 T cell receptor beta chains listed next were all sequenced from one sample in a study of vaccination effects on CD4 cells after COVID-19 (dated by TCRdb to 2021 to 2024). The receptor library was made with the immunoSEQ multiplex PCR assay. The source is immuneACCESS, and TCRdb retained only in-frame sequences with V and J called. Part of the clones is not carried over; for the studies checked, unresolved V genes explain less than half of this, and the remainder is unexplained. Present in this sample are roughly 50,000 clones, 67% of which were seen just once. The ten largest clones represent roughly 6% of the sample. These receptors have no known antigen. After roughly 11 days of culture, CD4+ T cells were isolated with the EasySep CD4+ T cell isolation kit. Sequenced material: CD4+ T cells from PBMCs cultured without peptide, taken before COVID-19 vaccination. The receptors here all came from a human donor who received a COVID-19 vaccine.

The chain recombines TRBV5-4 with TRBJ2-7; TRBD2 matches 7 bases. Trimming cost V 0 bases and J 4 bases; bases outside gene matches: 4. CDR1 is SGHNT, CDR2 YYREEE, per germline (reference sequence). There are 14 residues in the CDR3. CDR3 sequence: CASSLEGGRYEQYF. CDR3 DNA: TGTGCCAGCAGCTTGGAGGGCGGGAGATACGAGCAGTACTTC. The complete variable domain, with remaining parts taken from reference TRBV5-4 and TRBJ2-7, reads ETGVTQSPTHLIKTRGQQVTLRCSSQSGHNTVSWYQQALGQGPQFIFQYYREEENGRGNFPPRFSGLQFPNYSSELNVNALELDDSALYLCASSLEGGRYEQYFGPGTRLTVT.

V and J are TRBV3-1 (or the pseudogene TRBV3-2) and TRBJ2-7, with TRBD2 identical over 8 bases. CDR1 is LGHDT and CDR2 is YNNKEL in the germline V gene (reference sequence). Trimming took 1 base from V and 6 from J; bases not matched to a gene: 5. This CDR3 contains 14 residues. CDR3 protein: CASSQAGGLLEQYF. DNA of the CDR3: TGTGCCAGCAGCCAAGCGGGGGGGCTGCTCGAGCAGTACTTC.

The chain has TRBV6-5 and TRBJ1-4, with a possible D match to TRBD1 (5 bases). The ends were cut back, 0 bases at V and 7 bases at J, with 12 bases in the middle. There are 15 residues in the CDR3. CDR1 MNHEY and CDR2 SVGAGI come from the germline V gene. DNA for the CDR3: TGTGCCAGCAGTTACTCCCAGGGAGTGGGTGAAAAACTGTTTTTT. Encoded protein: CASSYSQGVGEKLFF.

V usage is TRBV6-5 and J usage is TRBJ2-3; tentative D call: TRBD2 (6 bases). This CDR3 region has 12 residues. Germline CDR1 reads MNHEY; CDR2 reads SVGAGI. V lost 6 bases, J lost 4 bases, and 8 bases lay in between. CDR3 DNA sequence: TGTGCCAGCAGGGCGGGATCAGATACGCAGTATTTT. This translates into CASRAGSDTQYF.

The chain uses TRBV7-9 and TRBJ1-2; unclear D gene. V lost 4 bases and J lost 5, with 17 bases in between. The CDR3 runs to 15 residues. Germline CDR1 reads SEHNR; CDR2 reads FQNEAQ (reference sequence). DNA of the CDR3: TGTGCCAGCAGCTATCCGAGCGCCGGTCTTTATGGCTACACCTTC. It encodes CASSYPSAGLYGYTF.

The V call is TRBV7-2, the J call TRBJ1-6, with D unresolved. CDR1 and CDR2 (germline): SGHTA, FQGNSA. This CDR3 has 14 residues. Trimming pared 0 bases from V and 7 bases from J, leaving 7 bases between. The CDR3 DNA reads TGTGCCAGCAGCTTAGCGGCAGTCAATTCACCCCTCCACTTT. This encodes CASSLAAVNSPLHF. Full variable domain (remainder filled in from reference TRBV7-2 and TRBJ1-6): GAGVSQSPSNKVTEKGKDVELRCDPISGHTALYWYRQSLGQGLEFLIYFQGNSAPDKSGLPSDRFSAERTGGSVSTLTIQRTQQEDSAVYLCASSLAAVNSPLHFGNGTRLTVT.

This chain connects TRBV7-2 to TRBJ2-1; TRBD2 matches 10 bases. Trimming removed 2 bases from V and 0 bases from J; junction bases left unmatched: 7. The V gene's germline CDR1 is SGHTA and CDR2 FQGNSA. This CDR3 comprises 18 residues. The CDR3 is CASSLMTSGSSSYNEQFF. DNA of the CDR3: TGTGCCAGCAGCTTAATGACTAGCGGGTCAAGCTCCTACAATGAGCAGTTCTTC.

This clone has just a few counts. The genes are TRBV6-2 or TRBV6-3 and TRBJ1-1; a weak D match, TRBD1 (5 bases). Trimming left V 3 bases short and J 7 bases short, with 9 bases between. The CDR3 is 12 residues long. Per the germline V gene, CDR1 is MNHEY and CDR2 is SVGEGT. The CDR3 loop reads CASSYERGEAFF. The DNA for the CDR3 is TGTGCCAGCAGTTATGAGAGGGGTGAAGCTTTCTTT.

The chain combines TRBV27 with TRBJ2-5; 11 bases fit TRBD2. The CDR3 length is 15 residues. CDR1 MNHEY and CDR2 SMNVEV come from the germline V gene (reference sequence). Germline trimming cut 3 bases from V and 2 bases from J; bases unmatched to any gene: 2. CDR3 sequence (DNA): TGTGCCAGCAGTTTCTCTAGCGGGAGGCAAGAGACCCAGTACTTC. This sequence encodes CASSFSSGRQETQYF.

The chain is built from TRBV29-1 and TRBJ2-1; the D gene is possibly TRBD2 (6 bases). The CDR3 is 16 amino acids. Looked up from germline, CDR1 is SQVTM and CDR2 is ANQGSEA. Trimming pared 0 bases from V and 2 bases from J, leaving 14 bases between. The chain's CDR3 is CSVEDRRGGPYNEQFF. The CDR3 coding sequence is TGCAGCGTTGAAGATCGGCGGGGTGGCCCCTACAATGAGCAGTTCTTC.

For the CDR3, the DNA is TGTGCCTGGAGTTTGGGGGGGGTAGAGACCCAGTACTTC. As protein: CAWSLGGVETQYF. V and J are TRBV30 and TRBJ2-5; 7 bases map to TRBD2. V shed 2 bases, J shed 4 bases, and the junction held 4 bases outside the gene matches. CDR3 size: 13 residues. From germline, CDR1 is GTSNPN and CDR2 SVGIG (reference sequence).

J is TRBJ1-2 and V is TRBV2; no firm D call. CDR3 length: 14 amino acids. The germline V gene has CDR1 SNHLY and CDR2 FYNNEI. V was clipped by 8 bases and J by 3 bases, with 16 bases between them. CDR3 in amino acids: CASVGRLGDYGYTF. CDR3 nucleotides: TGTGCCAGCGTAGGTAGACTGGGAGACTATGGCTACACCTTC.

The V gene is TRBV19, the J gene TRBJ2-1, with a weak D call TRBD1 (6 bases). There are 21 residues in the CDR3. V was cut by 0 bases and J by 10 bases, with 34 bases left in between. Germline V gene data show CDR1 as LNHDA and CDR2 as SQIVND (reference sequence). The CDR3 DNA sequence: TGTGCCAGTAGTATAGACAGGGGCCCCACTACAATGAAAGGGCGTTTGGGGGAGCAGTTCTTC. Translated, it gives CASSIDRGPTTMKGRLGEQFF.

This clone was detected a few times. One junction end does not reproduce the germline sequence, and a read error may be involved. The J gene is TRBJ1-5, the V gene TRBV7-9, with 8 bases matching TRBD1. The CDR3 has 16 amino acids. Germline V CDR1 and CDR2: SEHNR, FQNEAQ (reference sequence). Here the CDR3 reads CASSLFRGTGNQPQHF. The CDR3 nucleotides are TGTGCCAGCAGCTTATTTCGAGGGACAGGCAATCAACCCCAGCATTTT.

V gene TRBV18 combines with J gene TRBJ2-3, with 9 nucleotides matching TRBD2. V trimming: 2 bases; J trimming: 4 bases; junction bases outside the gene matches: 7. Germline V gives CDR1 KGHSH, CDR2 LQKENI. The CDR3 loop spans 16 amino acids. The CDR3 loop is CASSPLAGESSDTQYF. In DNA form, the CDR3 reads TGTGCCAGCTCACCATTAGCGGGGGAATCATCAGATACGCAGTATTTT.

The chain joins TRBV10-3 to TRBJ1-1, with a tentative D call TRBD1 (5 bases). Looked up from germline, CDR1 is ENHRY and CDR2 is SYGVKD. The CDR3 extends over 17 amino acids. Trimming shortened V by 4 bases and J by 5 bases, and 23 bases separated the two germline ends. This CDR3 is CAISGDGQGGRRTEAFF. The CDR3 coding sequence is TGTGCCATCAGTGGGGACGGGCAGGGAGGTCGAAGGACTGAAGCTTTCTTT.

The rearrangement joins TRBV19 to TRBJ1-2; TRBD1 might be the D (6 bases). The CDR3 totals 15 residues. V gave up 7 bases and J gave up 1 base, with 16 bases separating them. Germline CDR1 reads LNHDA; CDR2 reads SQIVND (reference sequence). The CDR3 DNA reads TGTGCCAGTACCCACCAGTACAGGGATAACTATGGCTACACCTTC. Translated, it gives CASTHQYRDNYGYTF.

The CDR3 DNA reads TGTGCCAGCGGCGGGAGGGGGCCGTCCTACGAGCAGTACTTC. It specifies CASGGRGPSYEQYF. The chain recombines TRBV7-8 with TRBJ2-7, with TRBD2 identical over 9 bases. Germline lookup yields CDR1 SGHVS and CDR2 FQNEAQ. After removal of 8 bases from V and 1 base from J, the junction contained 6 bases not matched to a gene. The CDR3 totals 14 residues.